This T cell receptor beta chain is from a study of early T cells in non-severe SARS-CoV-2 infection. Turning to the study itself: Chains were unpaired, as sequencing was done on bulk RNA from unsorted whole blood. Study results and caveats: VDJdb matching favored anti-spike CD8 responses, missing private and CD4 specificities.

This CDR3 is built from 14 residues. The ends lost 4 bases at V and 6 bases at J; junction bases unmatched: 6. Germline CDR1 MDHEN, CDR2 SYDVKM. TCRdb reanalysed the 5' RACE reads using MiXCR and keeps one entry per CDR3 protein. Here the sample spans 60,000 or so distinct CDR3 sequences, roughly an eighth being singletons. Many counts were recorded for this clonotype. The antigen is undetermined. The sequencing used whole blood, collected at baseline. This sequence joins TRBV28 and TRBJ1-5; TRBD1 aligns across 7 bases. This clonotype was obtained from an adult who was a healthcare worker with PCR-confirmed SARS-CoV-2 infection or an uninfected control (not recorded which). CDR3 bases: TGTGCCAGCAGTTACAGGGGCATGGCTCAGCCCCAGCATTTT. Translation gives CASSYRGMAQPQHF.